This is a list of T cell receptor beta chains from one sample in a study of cytomegalovirus exposure and HLA in healthy donors. The protocol was immunoSEQ multiplex PCR, while the TCRdb copy is restricted to in-frame clones and leaves out a portion. The table shows about 92,000 clones, with 60% to 80% occurring only once. The specimen was PBMCs. The source of these receptors is a man aged 50 to 60 in good health and CMV-seropositive. Each CDR3 is given with its conserved first and last residue. D genes are given only for firm matches. Not all rows give a size; the values are once, few, many and, for expanded clones, a class.

J gene	V gene	D gene	clone size	CDR3 DNA	CDR3 protein
TRBJ1-1	TRBV29-1	TRBD1	NA	TGCAGCGTGGGACAGCGCCTGAACACTGAAGCTTTCTTT	CSVGQRLNTEAFF
TRBJ1-3	TRBV10-3	TRBD1	NA	TGTGCCATCAGTGAGTCGACCACCGGGACAGGGAACACCATATATTTT	CAISESTTGTGNTIYF
TRBJ1-1	TRBV18	NA	NA	TGTGCCAGCTCACCTCAGGGGCAGAACACTGAAGCTTTCTTT	CASSPQGQNTEAFF
TRBJ1-1	TRBV7-9	NA	few	TGTGCCAGCAGCTGGGGGACGGGGGGCGACGAAGCTTTCTTT	CASSWGTGGDEAFF
TRBJ2-2	TRBV7-2	NA	NA	TGTGCCAGCAGCCTCTCGAACTTTATCACCGGGGAGCTGTTTTTT	CASSLSNFITGELFF
TRBJ2-5	TRBV11-2	TRBD2	NA	TGTGCCAGCAGCGCCCAGGCGGCGGGGGGCCTAGGGGAGCAGTACTTC	CASSAQAAGGLGEQYF
TRBJ2-1	TRBV28	TRBD2	NA	TGTGCCAGCAGCCAGGTTGGGACTAGTCATAATGAGCAGTTCTTC	CASSQVGTSHNEQFF
TRBJ2-7	TRBV18	NA	NA	TGTGCCAGCTCACCTCGGGACACCCTCTACGAGCAGTACTTC	CASSPRDTLYEQYF
TRBJ1-5	TRBV15	TRBD1	NA	TGTGCCACCAGCAGGGCCGGGACAGGGGATCAGCCCCAGCATTTT	CATSRAGTGDQPQHF
TRBJ1-4	TRBV25-1	TRBD1	NA	TGTGCCAGCCGAATGACAGGGGGCGCGATGTGGGCTAATGAAAAACTGTTTTTT	CASRMTGGAMWANEKLFF
TRBJ1-5	TRBV7-8	NA	few	TGTGCCAGCAGCTTAACAGGACAGTGGAGCAATCAGCCCCAGCATTTT	CASSLTGQWSNQPQHF
TRBJ2-1	TRBV7-2	TRBD2	NA	TGTGCCAGCAGCCCGGGACTAGCGGGGCAGTTCTTC	CASSPGLAGQFF
TRBJ1-6	TRBV19	TRBD1	NA	TGTGCCAGTAGTGGGGGGACAGGGGTCGGGTCACCCCTCCACTTT	CASSGGTGVGSPLHF
TRBJ1-4	TRBV27	TRBD1	NA	TGTGCCAGCAGTTTACAGGGACAGGGTGGTGAAAAACTGTTTTTT	CASSLQGQGGEKLFF
TRBJ2-5	TRBV12-2	NA	NA	TGTGCAAGTCGCAAACTAGCGGGGGGGAAGACCCAGTACTTC	CASRKLAGGKTQYF
TRBJ2-1	TRBV4-2	TRBD2	NA	TGTGCCAGCAGCCTCTCCCAAACGGGCGGGGGTTACAATGAGCAGTTCTTC	CASSLSQTGGGYNEQFF
TRBJ2-1	TRBV7-6	TRBD2	NA	TGTGCCAGCAGCTTTTCGGGGGGACGAGATGAGCAGTTCTTC	CASSFSGGRDEQFF
TRBJ1-1	TRBV15	TRBD1	NA	TGTGCCACCGATTCAGGGGGGTTGATCACTGAAGCTTTCTTT	CATDSGGLITEAFF
TRBJ2-1	TRBV19	NA	NA	TGTGCCAGTAGTGGCGAACAGGGCCTACCTCCTAATGAGCAGTTCTTC	CASSGEQGLPPNEQFF
TRBJ1-2	TRBV19	NA	NA	TGTGCCAGTAGTTCCGTGGAGGCCCGTGGCTACACCTTC	CASSSVEARGYTF
TRBJ2-7	TRBV7-2	TRBD2	NA	TGTGCCAGCAGCTTAGTGACTAGCGGGGCCTACGAGCAGTACTTC	CASSLVTSGAYEQYF
TRBJ1-5	TRBV19	TRBD1	NA	TGTGCCAGTAGTATCGGACAGGGAGGCGCGAGCAATCAGCCCCAGCATTTT	CASSIGQGGASNQPQHF
TRBJ2-7	TRBV5-8	TRBD2	NA	TGTGCCAGCAGCTGGTCTGGGGGGGTCGGTTCCTACGAGCAGTACTTC	CASSWSGGVGSYEQYF
TRBJ1-4	TRBV27	NA	NA	TGTGCCAGCAGTCCACTAGGGTGGTCGGCTAATGAAAAACTGTTTTTT	CASSPLGWSANEKLFF
TRBJ2-7	TRBV27	TRBD1	once	TGTGCCAGCAGTTTATCGGAGACAGGGTACTACTACGAGCAGTACTTC	CASSLSETGYYYEQYF
TRBJ1-4	TRBV11-2	TRBD1	once	TGTGCCAGCAGCTACAGAGACAGGGAGGAAAAACTGTTTTTT	CASSYRDREEKLFF
TRBJ2-1	TRBV5-1	NA	NA	TGCGCCAGCAGTCCTGGGACTTCAAACAATGAGCAGTTCTTC	CASSPGTSNNEQFF
TRBJ2-7	TRBV7-3	TRBD2	NA	TGTGCCAGCAGCCCGGGGGGGACATTTTCCGAGCAGTACTTC	CASSPGGTFSEQYF
TRBJ1-1	TRBV6-1	TRBD1	NA	TGTGCCAGCAGTCCCCGGGACAGGGACAATGAAACTTTCTTT	CASSPRDRDNETFF
TRBJ1-2	TRBV7-6	NA	NA	TGTGCCAGCAGCCCCACAGGGAACTATGGCTACACCTTC	CASSPTGNYGYTF
TRBJ1-6	TRBV4-3	NA	NA	TGCGCCAGCAGCCAAGCGTCACAGGGCTGGGATTCACCCCTCCACTTT	CASSQASQGWDSPLHF
TRBJ2-1	TRBV6-6	NA	NA	TGTGCCAGCAGTTACATCAGGGGCTACAATGAGCAGTTCTTC	CASSYIRGYNEQFF
TRBJ1-4	TRBV14	NA	NA	TGTGCCAGCAGCCGTCTACAGGGTGGTGAAAAACTGTTTTTT	CASSRLQGGEKLFF
TRBJ2-1	TRBV6-1	TRBD2	NA	TGTGCCAGCAGTGCGGGACTATACAATGAGCAGTTCTTC	CASSAGLYNEQFF
TRBJ1-3	TRBV4-1	NA	NA	TGCGCCAGCAGCCAGGGAGGGGACACCATATATTTT	CASSQGGDTIYF
TRBJ1-1	TRBV19	NA	NA	TGTGCCAGCCCCCCGGGTGGAAAAGCTTTCTTT	CASPPGGKAFF
TRBJ2-5	TRBV18	NA	NA	TGTGCCAGCTCAGTAACGAGGGTAGAGACCCAGTACTTC	CASSVTRVETQYF
TRBJ2-3	TRBV7-3	TRBD2	once	TGTGCCAGCAGCTTGACTAGCGGGGGCTTCACAGATACGCAGTATTTT	CASSLTSGGFTDTQYF
TRBJ1-1	TRBV30	NA	NA	TGTGCCTGGAGCAGGGGTGATTTATGGGCAGCTTTCTTT	CAWSRGDLWAAFF
TRBJ2-1	TRBV5-5	NA	NA	TGTGCCAGCAGCTTGGGGGAGGCCGGACAGCAGTTCTTC	CASSLGEAGQQFF
TRBJ1-1	TRBV19	NA	NA	TGTGCCAGTGTGGGGGGAAACACTGAAGCTTTCTTT	CASVGGNTEAFF
TRBJ1-1	TRBV7-9	NA	NA	TGTGCCAGCCCCTATCCTCTACAGGGCCCGAACACTGAAGCTTTCTTT	CASPYPLQGPNTEAFF
TRBJ2-7	TRBV7-9	TRBD1	NA	TGTGCCAGCAGCAGGGACAGGGGCGCCCCTCGCGAGCAGTACTTC	CASSRDRGAPREQYF
TRBJ1-4	TRBV12-5	TRBD1	NA	TGTGCTAGTGCCAGGGGGGACACGTCTGATGAAAAACTGTTTTTT	CASARGDTSDEKLFF
TRBJ1-2	TRBV5-4	NA	NA	TGTGCCAGCAGCTCACCTCTTCGGGGGTTTTATGGCTACACCTTC	CASSSPLRGFYGYTF